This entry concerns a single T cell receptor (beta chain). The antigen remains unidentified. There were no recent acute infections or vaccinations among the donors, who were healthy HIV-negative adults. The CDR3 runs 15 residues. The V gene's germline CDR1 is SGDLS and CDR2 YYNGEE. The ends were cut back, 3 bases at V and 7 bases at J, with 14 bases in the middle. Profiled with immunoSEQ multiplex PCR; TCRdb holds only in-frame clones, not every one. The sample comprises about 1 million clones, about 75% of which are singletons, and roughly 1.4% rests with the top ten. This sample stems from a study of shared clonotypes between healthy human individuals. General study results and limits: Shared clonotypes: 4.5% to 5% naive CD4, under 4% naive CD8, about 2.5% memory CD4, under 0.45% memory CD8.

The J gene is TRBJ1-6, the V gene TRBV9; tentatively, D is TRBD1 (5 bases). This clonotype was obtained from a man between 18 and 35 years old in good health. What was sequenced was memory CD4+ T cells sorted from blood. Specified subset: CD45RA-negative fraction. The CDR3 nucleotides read TGTGCCAGCAGCGGGTCGACAGCATCGAATTCACCCCTCCACTTT. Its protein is CASSGSTASNSPLHF.